The present T cell receptor beta chain was sequenced within a study of T cell responses to AZD1222 COVID-19 vaccine. Findings of the study overall: Scientists sampled the repertoires only once the peak T cell response had passed. Spike was spanned by vaccine-associated CD4 TCRs, with dominance at 160-218 and 743-854.

Assay used: immunoSEQ multiplex PCR; TCRdb lists only in-frame clones, some missing. The profile shows over 95,000 clones, approximately 89% of them singletons. V was pared by 2 bases and J by 0 bases, with 12 bases between. Germline CDR1 SGHTS, CDR2 YDEGEE. The CDR3 extends over 17 amino acids. A single count supports this clone. Its antigen is unknown. The V and J genes are TRBV5-8 and TRBJ1-6, with D possibly TRBD1 on 6 matching bases. The TCR sequence derives from an adult in good health. This specimen was peripheral blood, taken on day 0 of AZD1222 vaccination. CDR3 amino acids: CASSFTTRGSYNSPLHF. The CDR3, as DNA: TGTGCCAGCAGCTTTACCACCAGGGGCTCCTATAATTCACCCCTCCACTTT.